Following are 32 T cell receptor beta chains from one sample sequenced in a study of blood T cells in healthy people across ages. For the second PCR, which ran for about 6 to 11 cycles, a sample-barcoded 5' primer and a J-beta primer mix were used. TCRdb re-called the 5' RACE reads with MiXCR, one entry per CDR3 protein. Among approximately 760,000 distinct CDR3 sequences listed, roughly 25% were seen once. These data were likewise used in another study, on T cells of mothers and their children.

The specimen was blood. The source is a boy aged 5-17 years in good health.

The chain couples TRBV7-7 to TRBJ1-1; D might be TRBD1 (5 bases). The CDR3 is 13 amino acids. Germline CDR1 SSHAT, CDR2 FNYEAQ (reference sequence). This chain's CDR3 is CASPGPMNTEAFF. Here the CDR3 DNA reads TGTGCTAGTCCGGGGCCCATGAACACTGAAGCTTTCTTT.

V gene TRBV7-9 combines with J gene TRBJ2-1, with no clear D. Germline assignment: CDR1 SEHNR and CDR2 FQNEAQ (reference sequence). The ends were cut back, 4 bases at V and 4 bases at J, with 11 bases in the middle. This CDR3 has 14 residues. CDR3 loop: CASSWGSLYNEQFF. The CDR3 DNA sequence: TGTGCCAGCAGCTGGGGTAGCTTATACAATGAGCAGTTCTTC.

This sequence joins TRBV5-5 and TRBJ2-1; 8 bases map to TRBD2. The germline CDR1 and CDR2 sequences are SGHKS and YYEKEE (reference sequence). J was trimmed by 0 bases and V by 6 bases; bases with no gene match: 14. The CDR3 has 18 amino acids. Here the CDR3 DNA reads TGTGCCAGCACCCCGGCGGTTAGCGGGGCACTCTCCTACAATGAGCAGTTCTTC. Its protein product is CASTPAVSGALSYNEQFF.

The gene calls are TRBV6-6 and TRBJ2-3; TRBD2 matches at 7 bases. The V gene's germline CDR1 is MNHNY and CDR2 SVGAGI (reference sequence). The CDR3 extends over 16 amino acids. The CDR3 DNA is TGTGTCACCCAGAGAGGGCGAGCGGGGACGACAGATACGCAGTATTTT. It yields the protein CVTQRGRAGTTDTQYF.

There are a few counts of this clonotype. The V and J genes are TRBV7-2 and TRBJ2-2; 7 bases agree with TRBD2. The junction had 4 bases not matched to a gene; V was cut back by 5 bases and J by 1 base. Germline V lookup: CDR1 SGHTA, CDR2 FQGNSA. The CDR3 loop spans 15 amino acids. The CDR3 region is CASSPWTRNTGELFF. The CDR3 DNA reads as TGTGCCAGCAGCCCCTGGACTAGGAACACCGGGGAGCTGTTTTTT.

This clonotype was recorded a few times. J is TRBJ2-5 and V is TRBV7-9, with D possibly being TRBD1 (6 bases). Near its end, the DNA agrees better with TRBJ2-7, so the J call may be wrong. The CDR3 is 16 amino acids. Per germline, CDR1 SEHNR and CDR2 FQNEAQ (reference sequence). CDR3 amino acids: CASSFATDSLNYEQYF. The CDR3 DNA reads TGTGCCAGCAGCTTCGCTACGGACAGCCTAAACTACGAGCAGTACTTC.

The chain has TRBV7-9 and TRBJ2-5; D is undetermined. The germline V gene encodes CDR1 SEHNR and CDR2 FQNEAQ (reference sequence). The CDR3 covers 15 residues. The V end was cut by 6 bases, the J end by 6 bases, with 20 bases between. CDR3: CASSYLISGAKTQYF. The CDR3 coding sequence is TGTGCCAGCAGTTATTTAATTTCAGGAGCGAAGACCCAGTACTTC.

This clonotype has only a few counts. The junction departs from germline at one end; a sequencing error may be responsible. This rearrangement joins TRBV7-7 to TRBJ2-5; 13 bases match TRBD2. The CDR3 totals 16 residues. CDR1 and CDR2 from the germline V gene are SSHAT and FNYEAQ (reference sequence). CDR3 region: CASSRGLAGEQETQYF. The CDR3 DNA sequence: TGTGCTAGCAGCAGAGGACTAGCGGGAGAGCAAGAGACCCAGTACTTC. Together with reference TRBV7-7 and TRBJ2-5, the CDR3 gives the full variable domain: GAGVSQSPRYKVTKRGQDVTLRCDPISSHATLYWYQQALGQGPEFLTYFNYEAQPDKSGLPSDRFSAERPEGSISTLTIQRTEQRDSAMYRCASSRGLAGEQETQYFGPGTRLLVL.

This clonotype was found a few times. The CDR3 coding sequence is TGTGCCAGCAGTTTAGGGGCGGAGGAGCAGTACTTC. Translating it yields CASSLGAEEQYF. This chain connects TRBV27 to TRBJ2-7; weak D call: TRBD1 (5 bases). With 2 bases removed from V and 7 bases from J, the gap between germline ends came to 9 bases. CDR1 MNHEY and CDR2 SMNVEV come from the germline V gene (reference sequence). The CDR3 length is 12 residues.

The chain employs TRBV13 and TRBJ2-5; a weak D match, TRBD1 (6 bases). This CDR3 spans 15 amino acids. V lost 5 bases to trimming and J lost 4 bases, with 17 bases between them. CDR1 and CDR2 from the germline V gene are PRHDT and FYEKMQ (reference sequence). CDR3 residues: CASSQMSQGRETQYF. The CDR3 DNA sequence: TGTGCCAGCAGCCAGATGTCACAGGGTCGAGAGACCCAGTACTTC.

This clonotype has a handful of counts. The CDR3 region is CSVGDGPYEQYF. The CDR3, as DNA: TGCAGCGTTGGGGACGGCCCCTACGAGCAGTACTTC. The gene calls are TRBV29-1 and TRBJ2-7; D may match TRBD1 or TRBD2 (5 bases each). Germline CDR1 and CDR2: SQVTM and ANQGSEA. The CDR3 extends over 12 amino acids. V was pared by 4 bases and J by 2 bases, with 9 bases between.

V gene TRBV7-2 combines with J gene TRBJ2-3; D gene unclear. The CDR3 has 14 residues. Trimming cost V 5 bases and J 5 bases, with 14 bases left between them. Germline V gene sequence: CDR1 SGHTA, CDR2 FQGNSA. The CDR3: CASSPDGWGDTQYF. The CDR3 DNA sequence: TGTGCCAGCAGCCCCGACGGGTGGGGAGATACGCAGTATTTT. The full variable domain, with the rest looked up from reference TRBV7-2 and TRBJ2-3, is GAGVSQSPSNKVTEKGKDVELRCDPISGHTALYWYRQSLGQGLEFLIYFQGNSAPDKSGLPSDRFSAERTGGSVSTLTIQRTQQEDSAVYLCASSPDGWGDTQYFGPGTRLTVL.

The chain joins TRBV5-1 to TRBJ1-6, with D tentatively TRBD1 (6 bases). Germline V gives CDR1 SGHRS, CDR2 YFSETQ. The CDR3 extends over 15 amino acids. V gave up 0 bases and J gave up 5 bases, with 9 bases separating them. As DNA, the CDR3 is TGCGCCAGCAGCTTGGGAGGGGGGAATAATTCACCCCTCCACTTT. This codes for CASSLGGGNNSPLHF.

In its sample, this clonotype was seen a few times. The J gene is TRBJ2-1, the V gene TRBV4-1, with D perhaps matching TRBD1 or TRBD2 (5 bases each). CDR1 MGHRA and CDR2 YSYEKL come from the germline V gene. Trimming pared 4 bases from V and 1 base from J, leaving 14 bases between. This CDR3 comprises 16 residues. CDR3 residues: CASSPRAEGSYNEQFF. DNA for the CDR3: TGCGCCAGCAGCCCCAGGGCAGAGGGATCCTACAATGAGCAGTTCTTC.

The chain carries TRBV11-1 and TRBJ1-1, with 8 nucleotides matching TRBD1. CDR3 length: 15 residues. The germline V gene has CDR1 SGHAT and CDR2 FQDESV (reference sequence). The junction had 5 bases not matched to a gene; V was cut back by 0 bases and J by 5 bases. The CDR3 coding sequence is TGTGCCAGCAGCTTAGCCGCAGGGGGCAGGACTGAAGCTTTCTTT. Its protein product is CASSLAAGGRTEAFF.

The CDR3 here is CASSARSFYGYTF. In DNA, the CDR3 is TGTGCCAGCAGTGCCCGAAGCTTCTATGGCTACACCTTC. V gene TRBV25-1 combines with J gene TRBJ1-2; no clear D gene. The CDR3 totals 13 residues. V lost 4 bases and J lost 4, with 10 bases in between. Germline CDR1 MGHDK, CDR2 SYGVNS.

The CDR3 DNA reads TGTGCCAGCAGCTTAGCGCAAACTTCTCGATCTAGCACAGATACGCAGTATTTT. It is translated as CASSLAQTSRSSTDTQYF. V usage is TRBV7-2 and J usage is TRBJ2-3; D uncertain. Germline V lookup: CDR1 SGHTA, CDR2 FQGNSA. Trimming shortened V by 0 bases and J by 0 bases, and 16 bases separated the two germline ends. The CDR3 has 18 amino acids.

The chain carries TRBV4-1 and TRBJ2-5; 7 bases line up with TRBD2. The tail of the sequence fits TRBJ2-7 better, so the J call may be wrong. The CDR3 totals 18 residues. Germline assignment: CDR1 MGHRA and CDR2 YSYEKL. Here the CDR3 reads CASSQFFSGTMSSYEQYF. The DNA for the CDR3 is TGCGCCAGCAGCCAATTCTTTTCCGGGACTATGAGCTCCTACGAGCAGTACTTC.

CDR3 DNA sequence: TGCAGTTCCAGGGCGGTTGGATCAGGAGAGACCCAGTACTTC. Protein: CSSRAVGSGETQYF. The rearrangement uses TRBV20-1 and TRBJ2-5, with D possibly being TRBD1 (5 bases). CDR1 and CDR2 from the germline V gene are DFQATT and SNEGSKA (reference sequence). Trimming cost V 8 bases and J 4 bases, with 20 bases left between them. The CDR3 sequence is 14 residues long.

This rearrangement joins TRBV15 to TRBJ1-3; D remains ambiguous. V lost 2 bases and J 1 base, leaving 6 bases between the germline ends. The germline V gene encodes CDR1 LNHNV and CDR2 YYDKDF (reference sequence). The CDR3 consists of 14 residues. CDR3 sequence reads: CATSRSISGNTIYF. The CDR3 DNA sequence: TGTGCCACCAGCAGAAGTATTTCTGGAAACACCATATATTTT.

This rearrangement joins TRBV5-5 to TRBJ1-1; D gene uncertain. The CDR3 sequence is 14 residues long. Germline lookup yields CDR1 SGHKS and CDR2 YYEKEE (reference sequence). V shed 2 bases and J shed 2 bases, with 10 bases lying between them. The CDR3 protein is CASSFQSRNTEAFF. The CDR3 region has the DNA TGTGCCAGCAGCTTTCAGTCCAGAAACACTGAAGCTTTCTTT.

This clonotype appeared a few times. The genes are TRBV7-9 and TRBJ2-1; TRBD1 matches at 8 bases. The CDR3 runs to 17 residues. The junction had 10 bases not matched to a gene; V was cut back by 5 bases and J by 1 base. Germline loops: CDR1 SEHNR, CDR2 FQNEAQ (reference sequence). The CDR3 sequence is CASSLPKTGVSYNEQFF. The CDR3 DNA is TGTGCCAGCAGCCTGCCAAAGACAGGGGTTTCCTACAATGAGCAGTTCTTC.

V and J are TRBV27 and TRBJ2-7, with D perhaps matching TRBD1 (6 bases). The CDR3 runs to 16 residues. V was cut by 4 bases and J by 2 bases, with 18 bases left in between. CDR1 and CDR2 (germline): MNHEY, SMNVEV (reference sequence). In nucleotides, the CDR3 is TGTGCCAGCAGTTCACCCTCGGGCAGGGGCACCTACGAGCAGTACTTC. This translates into CASSSPSGRGTYEQYF.

V usage is TRBV20-1 and J usage is TRBJ2-4; 10 bases are a match to TRBD1. The germline V gene encodes CDR1 DFQATT and CDR2 SNEGSKA (reference sequence). Trimming took 6 bases from V and 3 from J; bases not matched to a gene: 5. The CDR3 is 14 amino acids. The CDR3 region has the DNA TGCAGTGCCCCAGGACAGGGGGGCAAAAACATTCAGTACTTC. It specifies CSAPGQGGKNIQYF.

The chain links TRBV6-5 to TRBJ1-2; 7 bases match TRBD1. Germline CDR1 is MNHEY and CDR2 is SVGAGI. The CDR3 sequence is 15 residues long. The V gene end was trimmed by 1 base and the J gene end by 4 bases; junction bases not matched to a gene: 6. CDR3 loop: CASSYLRAGGYGYTF. CDR3 coding DNA: TGTGCCAGCAGTTACTTGAGGGCAGGGGGCTATGGCTACACCTTC.

The rearrangement uses TRBV20-1 and TRBJ2-2; possibly TRBD1 or TRBD2 for D (5 bases each). Germline loops: CDR1 DFQATT, CDR2 SNEGSKA (reference sequence). Trimming took 6 bases from V and 4 from J, leaving 18 bases between them. The length of the CDR3 is 15 residues. CDR3 sequence (DNA): TGCAGTGCCGGGGCCGGACACCGAGGCACCGGGGAGCTGTTTTTT. Its protein product is CSAGAGHRGTGELFF.

The chain combines TRBV24-1 with TRBJ1-5; D remains ambiguous. The CDR3 sequence is 12 residues long. With 5 bases removed from V and 1 base from J, the gap between germline ends came to 2 bases. Germline loops: CDR1 KGHDR, CDR2 SFDVKD. The CDR3 here is CATSVSNQPQHF. The CDR3 DNA sequence: TGTGCCACCAGTGTCAGCAATCAGCCCCAGCATTTT.

V is TRBV6-2 or TRBV6-3 and J is TRBJ2-3; TRBD1 aligns across 8 bases. The CDR3 sequence is 15 residues long. The germline CDR1 and CDR2 sequences are MNHEY and SVGEGT. V lost 1 base and J lost 1; bases outside the gene matches: 1. As DNA, the CDR3 is TGTGCCAGCAGTTACTGGACAGGGCGCACAGATACGCAGTATTTT. Protein product: CASSYWTGRTDTQYF.

This clonotype was recorded a few times. The V and J genes are TRBV24-1 and TRBJ1-3; D is unclear. The length of the CDR3 is 15 residues. Trimming shortened V by 10 bases and J by 6 bases, and 21 bases separated the two germline ends. CDR1 is KGHDR and CDR2 is SFDVKD in the germline V gene. The CDR3 loop reads CATKPRRQFTNTIYF. The CDR3 coding sequence is TGTGCCACAAAACCAAGGCGACAATTCACAAACACCATATATTTT.

This chain joins TRBV20-1 and TRBJ2-7, with D perhaps TRBD1 (6 bases). CDR3 length: 13 residues. CDR1 and CDR2 (germline): DFQATT, SNEGSKA (reference sequence). Trimming removed 5 bases at V and 3 bases at J, with 14 bases between. DNA of the CDR3: TGCAGTGCTTCGGAGACAGGCGACTACGAGCAGTACTTC. Its translation: CSASETGDYEQYF.

V gene TRBV19 combines with J gene TRBJ2-1; 12 bases map to TRBD2. The CDR3 sequence is 20 residues long. The germline CDR1 and CDR2 sequences are LNHDA and SQIVND (reference sequence). The V segment lost 5 bases and the J segment 0 bases; nucleotides outside the gene matches: 14. The DNA of the CDR3 is TGTGCCAGTAGTGCTATATCCGGGACTAGCGGGCCTAGCTCCTACAATGAGCAGTTCTTC. It is translated as CASSAISGTSGPSSYNEQFF.

This clonotype was detected only a few times. The V call is TRBV12-3 or TRBV12-4, the J call TRBJ1-1; no clear D gene. Trimming cost V 6 bases and J 0 bases, with 11 bases left between them. The CDR3 is 14 residues long. This CDR3 is CASSTTAMNTEAFF. CDR3 nucleotide sequence: TGTGCCAGCAGCACCACGGCCATGAACACTGAAGCTTTCTTT.